This T cell receptor (beta chain) was identified in a study of cytomegalovirus exposure and HLA in healthy donors. Study-level findings and limits: Owing to their indistinguishability, certain V segments, notably TRBV6-2 and TRBV6-3, were excluded. The majority of TCR sequences were rare, yet some public TCRs appeared in many donors. Both high specificity and high sensitivity reportedly marked the classifier's diagnosis of cytomegalovirus status. Earlier findings revealed that most TCR beta V segments proved productive either about 90% or about 30% of the time.

The V and J ends lost 6 bases and 5 bases respectively, with 13 bases between them. This CDR3 has 13 residues. Germline V lookup: CDR1 SNHLY, CDR2 FYNNEI. The study ran its PCR with 60 Vbeta and 13 Jbeta primers. TCRdb's table, derived via immunoSEQ multiplex PCR, lists solely in-frame clones and lacks some. The data hold under 200,000 clones, with about 78% observed a single time. Remarks on this clone: Its antigen is unidentified.

V and J are TRBV2 and TRBJ1-2; no clear D. What was sequenced was PBMCs. This receptor was taken from a man aged 40-49 years in good health and CMV-seronegative. The CDR3 loop is CASREGREYGYTF. In nucleotides, the CDR3 is TGTGCCAGCAGAGAGGGAAGGGAGTATGGCTACACCTTC.